This TCR beta chain was documented in a study of blood T cell repertoires in COVID-19. V was pared by 5 bases and J by 0 bases, with 17 bases between. There are 16 residues in the CDR3. In germline, CDR1 is SGHTA, CDR2 FQGNSA. Authors' analysis steps: For nucleated cells, counts were estimated from reference gene primer amplification. Measured with immunoSEQ multiplex PCR; TCRdb has only the in-frame clones, and not every one. The V and J calls and clone size were taken over from that table, and D and trimming were inferred from the DNA. The profile shows about 200,000 clones, 86% of them singletons. The chain links TRBV7-2 to TRBJ2-7; a weak D match, TRBD2 (5 bases). The sequence was collected from a man aged 40-50 years with acute COVID-19. Material for sequencing was PBMCs or T cells enriched from blood (not recorded which). CDR3 DNA: TGTGCCAGCAGCCAAGGGAGATTTCCTTTCTCCTACGAGCAGTACTTC. This translates into CASSQGRFPFSYEQYF.